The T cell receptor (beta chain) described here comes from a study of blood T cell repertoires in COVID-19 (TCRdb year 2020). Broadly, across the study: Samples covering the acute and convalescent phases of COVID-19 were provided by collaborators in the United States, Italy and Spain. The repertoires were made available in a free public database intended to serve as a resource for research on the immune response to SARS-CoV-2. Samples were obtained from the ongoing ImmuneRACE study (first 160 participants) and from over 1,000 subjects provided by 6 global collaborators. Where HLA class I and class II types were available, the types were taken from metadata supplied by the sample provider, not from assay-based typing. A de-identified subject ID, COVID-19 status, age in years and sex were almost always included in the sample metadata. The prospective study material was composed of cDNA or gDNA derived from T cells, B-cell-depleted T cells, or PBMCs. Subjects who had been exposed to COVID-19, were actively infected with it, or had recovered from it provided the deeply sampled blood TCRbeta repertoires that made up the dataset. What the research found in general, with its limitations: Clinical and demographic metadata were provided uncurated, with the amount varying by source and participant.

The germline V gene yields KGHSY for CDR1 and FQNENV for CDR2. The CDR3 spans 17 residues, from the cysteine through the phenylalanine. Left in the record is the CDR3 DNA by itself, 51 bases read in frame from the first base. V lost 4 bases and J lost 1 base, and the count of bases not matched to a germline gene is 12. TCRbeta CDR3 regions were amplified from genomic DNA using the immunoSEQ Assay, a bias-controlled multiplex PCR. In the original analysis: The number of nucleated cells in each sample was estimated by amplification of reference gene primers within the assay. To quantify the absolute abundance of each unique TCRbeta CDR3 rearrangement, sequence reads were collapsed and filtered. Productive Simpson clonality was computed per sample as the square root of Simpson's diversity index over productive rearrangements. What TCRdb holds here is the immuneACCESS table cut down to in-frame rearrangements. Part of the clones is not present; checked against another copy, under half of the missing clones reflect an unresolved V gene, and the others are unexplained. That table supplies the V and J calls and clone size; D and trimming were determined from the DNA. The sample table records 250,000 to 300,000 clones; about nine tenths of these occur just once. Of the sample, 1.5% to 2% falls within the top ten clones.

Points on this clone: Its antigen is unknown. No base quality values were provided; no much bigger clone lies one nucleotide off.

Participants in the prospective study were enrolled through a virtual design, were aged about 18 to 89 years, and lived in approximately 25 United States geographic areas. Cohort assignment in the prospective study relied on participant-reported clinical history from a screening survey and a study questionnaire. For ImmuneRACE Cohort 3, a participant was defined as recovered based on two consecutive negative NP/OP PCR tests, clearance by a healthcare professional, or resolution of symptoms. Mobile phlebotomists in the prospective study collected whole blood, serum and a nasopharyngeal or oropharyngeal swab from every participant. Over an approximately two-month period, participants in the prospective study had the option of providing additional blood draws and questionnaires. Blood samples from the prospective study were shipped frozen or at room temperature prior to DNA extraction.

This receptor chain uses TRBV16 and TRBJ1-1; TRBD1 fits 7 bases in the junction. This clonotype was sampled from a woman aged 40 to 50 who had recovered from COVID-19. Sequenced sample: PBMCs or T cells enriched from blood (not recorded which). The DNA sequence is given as TGTGCCAGCAGCCCGCCGACAGGGTCCCTAGAGAACACTGAAGCTTTCTTT. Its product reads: CASSPPTGSLENTEAFF.